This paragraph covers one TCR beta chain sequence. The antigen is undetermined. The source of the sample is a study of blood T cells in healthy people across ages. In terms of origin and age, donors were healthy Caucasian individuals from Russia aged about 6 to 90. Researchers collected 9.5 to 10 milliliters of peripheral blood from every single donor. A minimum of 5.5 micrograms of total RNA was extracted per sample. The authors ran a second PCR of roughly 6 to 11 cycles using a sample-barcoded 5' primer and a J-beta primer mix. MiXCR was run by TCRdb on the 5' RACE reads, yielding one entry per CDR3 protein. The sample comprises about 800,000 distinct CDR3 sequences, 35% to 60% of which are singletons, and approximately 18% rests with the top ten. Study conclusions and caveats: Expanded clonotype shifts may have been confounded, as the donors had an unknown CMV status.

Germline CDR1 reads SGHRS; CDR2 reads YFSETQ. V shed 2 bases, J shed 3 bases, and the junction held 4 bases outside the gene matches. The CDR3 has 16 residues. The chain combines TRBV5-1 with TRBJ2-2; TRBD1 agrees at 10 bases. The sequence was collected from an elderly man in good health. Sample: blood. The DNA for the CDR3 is TGCGCCAGCAGCTTTACCGGGACAGGGGACACCGGGGAGCTGTTTTTT. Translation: CASSFTGTGDTGELFF.